This entry lists 7 T cell receptor beta chains sequenced from one sample in a study of T cells in Graves' hyperthyroidism and ophthalmopathy. The investigators amplified TCR beta CDR3 regions from RNA transcripts. HTBI primers were employed in a first-round RT-PCR of the TCR CDR3. TCRdb independently ran MiXCR on the multiplex PCR reads; one entry per CDR3 protein. The sample holds a few hundred thousand distinct CDR3 sequences; approximately 15% are singletons and the top ten take roughly 13%. Specimen: blood. These receptors originate from a woman aged 40 to 50 with Graves' hyperthyroidism that later progressed to Graves' ophthalmopathy.

The chain carries TRBV3-1 and TRBJ2-1; TRBD2 aligns across 7 bases. J gave up 3 bases and V 7 bases, and 9 bases lay outside the gene matches. Germline-derived CDR1 and CDR2 are LGHDT and YNNKEL (reference sequence). This CDR3 contains 15 residues. For the CDR3, the DNA is TGTGCCAGCACTCGAGCGGGATCCATCTACAATGAGCAGTTCTTC. It is translated as CASTRAGSIYNEQFF.

This clonotype has ten or more counts. An end of the junction does not agree with germline; a read error may underlie this. The V call is TRBV6-1, the J call TRBJ2-5, with 7 bases lining up with TRBD2. Germline assignment: CDR1 MNHNS and CDR2 SASEGT. CDR3 length: 17 residues. The CDR3 protein is CASSEDRGRGSGETQYF. The CDR3 DNA is TGTGCCAGCAGCGAAGACCGAGGTCGCGGGAGTGGAGAGACCCAGTACTTC.

In its sample, this clonotype was seen many times. This rearrangement joins TRBV28 to TRBJ2-7, with 9 bases matching TRBD1. This CDR3 region has 16 residues. V shed 6 bases and J 3 bases; nucleotides not matched to a gene: 12. Looked up from germline, CDR1 is MDHEN and CDR2 is SYDVKM. This chain's CDR3 is CASSLTGGLDSYEQYF. Written as DNA, the CDR3 is TGTGCCAGCAGCCTAACAGGGGGCTTAGATAGCTACGAGCAGTACTTC.

This clonotype was detected only once. The V gene is TRBV6-1, the J gene TRBJ2-5; D not certain. CDR1 is MNHNS and CDR2 is SASEGT in the germline V gene. The CDR3 runs to 13 residues. With 6 bases removed from V and 4 bases from J, the gap between germline ends came to 12 bases. The CDR3 sequence: CASSPKRGETQYF. The CDR3 DNA is TGTGCCAGCAGCCCTAAACGAGGAGAGACCCAGTACTTC.

The chain has TRBV5-1 and TRBJ2-7; D might be TRBD1 (6 bases). The CDR3 length is 15 residues. Germline CDR1 SGHRS, CDR2 YFSETQ. V was clipped by 0 bases and J by 3 bases, with 13 bases between them. DNA for the CDR3: TGCGCCAGCAGCTTGGTTTGGGGGCCGCTCTACGAGCAGTACTTC. This translates into CASSLVWGPLYEQYF.

For this clonotype: Sequence at one end of the junction differs from germline and may be a read error. This rearrangement joins TRBV13 to TRBJ2-3; 9 bases align to TRBD1. This CDR3 spans 12 amino acids. Germline values: CDR1 PRHDT, CDR2 FYEKMQ (reference sequence). The CDR3 reads CASSPTGQGPHF. The CDR3 DNA follows: TGTGCCAGCAGCCCGACGGGACAGGGCCCCCATTTT.

This clonotype was recorded at least ten times. A much larger clone is a single base away; this may be a read error. The genes are TRBV2 and TRBJ2-7; D remains unclear. There are 13 residues in the CDR3. The germline gives CDR1 SNHLY, CDR2 FYNNEI. CDR3 nucleotides: TGTGCCAGCAGTGATTGGCACTCCTACGAGCAGTGCTTC. It is translated as CASSDWHSYEQCF. Together with reference TRBV2 and TRBJ2-7, the CDR3 gives the full variable domain: EPEVTQTPSHQVTQMGQEVILRCVPISNHLYFYWYRQILGQKVEFLVSFYNNEISEKSEIFDDQFSVERPDGSNFTLKIRSTKLEDSAMYFCASSDWHSYEQCFGPGTRLTVT.